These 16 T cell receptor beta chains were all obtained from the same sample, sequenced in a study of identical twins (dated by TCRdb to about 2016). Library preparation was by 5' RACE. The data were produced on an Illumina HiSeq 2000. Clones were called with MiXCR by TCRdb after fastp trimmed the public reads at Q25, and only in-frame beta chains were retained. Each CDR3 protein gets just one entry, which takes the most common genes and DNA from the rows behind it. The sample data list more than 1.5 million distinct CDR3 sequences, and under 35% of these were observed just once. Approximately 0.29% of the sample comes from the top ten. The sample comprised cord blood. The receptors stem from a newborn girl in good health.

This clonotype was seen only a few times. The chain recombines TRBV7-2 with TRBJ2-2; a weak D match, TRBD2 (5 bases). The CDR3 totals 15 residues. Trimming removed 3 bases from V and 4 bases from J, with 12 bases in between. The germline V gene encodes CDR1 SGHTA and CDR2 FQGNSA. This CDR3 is CASSFRGIFTGELFF. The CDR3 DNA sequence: TGTGCCAGCAGCTTCCGGGGAATATTCACCGGGGAGCTGTTTTTT.

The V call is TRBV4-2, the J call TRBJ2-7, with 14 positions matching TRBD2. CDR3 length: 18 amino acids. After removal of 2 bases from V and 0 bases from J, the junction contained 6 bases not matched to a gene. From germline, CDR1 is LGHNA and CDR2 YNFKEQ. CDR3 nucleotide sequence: TGTGCCAGCAGCCAAAGACTAGCGGGGGGGGCTTTCTCCTACGAGCAGTACTTC. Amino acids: CASSQRLAGGAFSYEQYF.

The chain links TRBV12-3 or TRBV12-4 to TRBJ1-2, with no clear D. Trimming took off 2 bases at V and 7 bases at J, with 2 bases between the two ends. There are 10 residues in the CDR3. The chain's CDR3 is CASSLLGYTF. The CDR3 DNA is TGTGCCAGCAGTTTACTTGGCTACACCTTC.

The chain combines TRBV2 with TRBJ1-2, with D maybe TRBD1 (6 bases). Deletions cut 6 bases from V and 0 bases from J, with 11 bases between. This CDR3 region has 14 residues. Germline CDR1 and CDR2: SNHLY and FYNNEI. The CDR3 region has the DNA TGTGCCAGCAGGGGGACAACCCCTAACTATGGCTACACCTTC. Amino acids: CASRGTTPNYGYTF. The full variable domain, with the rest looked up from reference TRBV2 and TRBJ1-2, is EPEVTQTPSHQVTQMGQEVILRCVPISNHLYFYWYRQILGQKVEFLVSFYNNEISEKSEIFDDQFSVERPDGSNFTLKIRSTKLEDSAMYFCASRGTTPNYGYTFGSGTRLTVV.

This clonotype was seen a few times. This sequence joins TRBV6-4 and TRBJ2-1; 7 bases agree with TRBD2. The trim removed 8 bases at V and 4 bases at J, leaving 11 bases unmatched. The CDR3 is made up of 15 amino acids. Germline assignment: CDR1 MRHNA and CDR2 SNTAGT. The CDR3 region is CASPSKASGYNEQFF. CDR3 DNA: TGTGCCAGCCCTAGTAAGGCTAGCGGTTACAATGAGCAGTTCTTC.

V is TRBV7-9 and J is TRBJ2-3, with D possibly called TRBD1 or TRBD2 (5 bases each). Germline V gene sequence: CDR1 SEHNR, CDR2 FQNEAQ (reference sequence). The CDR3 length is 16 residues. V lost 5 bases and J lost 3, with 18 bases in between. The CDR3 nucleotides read TGTGCCAGCAGCGTAGGACGGGGCGTTCTGACAGATACGCAGTATTTT. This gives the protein CASSVGRGVLTDTQYF.

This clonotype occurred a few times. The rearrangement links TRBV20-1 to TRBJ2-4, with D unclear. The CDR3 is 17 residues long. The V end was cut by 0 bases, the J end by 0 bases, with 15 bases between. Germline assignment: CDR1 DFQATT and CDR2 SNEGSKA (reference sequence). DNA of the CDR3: TGCAGTGCTAGAGATCTAGTGGGTCCCCTAGCCAAAAACATTCAGTACTTC. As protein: CSARDLVGPLAKNIQYF.

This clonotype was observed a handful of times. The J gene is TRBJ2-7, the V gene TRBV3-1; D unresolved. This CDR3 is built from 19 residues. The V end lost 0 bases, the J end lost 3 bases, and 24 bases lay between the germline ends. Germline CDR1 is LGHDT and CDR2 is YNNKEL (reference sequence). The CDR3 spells CASSQDPWQDGFLDYEQYF. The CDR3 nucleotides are TGTGCCAGCAGCCAAGATCCGTGGCAGGACGGTTTTCTTGACTACGAGCAGTACTTC.

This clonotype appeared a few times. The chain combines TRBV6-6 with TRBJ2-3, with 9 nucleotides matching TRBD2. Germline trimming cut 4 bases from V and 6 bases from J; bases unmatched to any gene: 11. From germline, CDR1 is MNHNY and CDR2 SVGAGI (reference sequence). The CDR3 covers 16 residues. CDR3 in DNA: TGTGCCAGCAGTTGGGAGAGGCTAGCGGGAAAGGATACGCAGTATTTT. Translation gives CASSWERLAGKDTQYF.

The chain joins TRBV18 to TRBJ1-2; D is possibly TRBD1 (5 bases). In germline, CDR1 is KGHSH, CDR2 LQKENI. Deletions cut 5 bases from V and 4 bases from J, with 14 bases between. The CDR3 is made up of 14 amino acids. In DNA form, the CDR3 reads TGTGCCAGCTCATCGACAGATGTGGGCTATGGCTACACCTTC. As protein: CASSSTDVGYGYTF.

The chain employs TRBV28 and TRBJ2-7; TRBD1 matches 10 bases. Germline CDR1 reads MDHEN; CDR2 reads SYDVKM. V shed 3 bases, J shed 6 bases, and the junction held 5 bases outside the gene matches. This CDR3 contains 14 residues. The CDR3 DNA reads TGTGCCAGCAGTTTCGGGACAGGGGTTTTCGAGCAGTACTTC. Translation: CASSFGTGVFEQYF.

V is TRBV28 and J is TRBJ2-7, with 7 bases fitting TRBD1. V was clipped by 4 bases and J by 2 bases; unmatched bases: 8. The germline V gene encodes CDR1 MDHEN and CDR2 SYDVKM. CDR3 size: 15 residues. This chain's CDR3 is CASSSDRSPTYEQYF. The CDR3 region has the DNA TGTGCCAGCAGTTCGGACAGGTCTCCCACCTACGAGCAGTACTTC.

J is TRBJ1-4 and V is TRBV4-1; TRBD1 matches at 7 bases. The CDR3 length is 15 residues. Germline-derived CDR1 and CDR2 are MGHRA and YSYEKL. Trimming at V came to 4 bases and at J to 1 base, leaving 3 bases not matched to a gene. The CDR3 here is CASSLGDRTNEKLFF. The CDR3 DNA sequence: TGCGCCAGCAGCCTTGGGGACAGAACTAATGAAAAACTGTTTTTT.

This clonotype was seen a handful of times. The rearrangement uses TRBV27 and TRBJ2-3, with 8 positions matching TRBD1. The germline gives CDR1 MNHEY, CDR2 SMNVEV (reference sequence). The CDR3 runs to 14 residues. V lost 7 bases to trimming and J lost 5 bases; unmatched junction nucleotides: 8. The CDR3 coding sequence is TGTGCCAGCAAGGACAGGGTAGGAGAAGATACGCAGTATTTT. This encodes CASKDRVGEDTQYF.

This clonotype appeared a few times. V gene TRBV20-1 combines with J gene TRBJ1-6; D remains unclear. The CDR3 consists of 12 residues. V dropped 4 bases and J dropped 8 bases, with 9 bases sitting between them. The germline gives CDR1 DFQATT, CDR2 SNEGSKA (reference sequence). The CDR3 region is CSATASHSPLHF. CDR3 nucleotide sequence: TGCAGTGCTACGGCTTCTCATTCACCCCTCCACTTT.

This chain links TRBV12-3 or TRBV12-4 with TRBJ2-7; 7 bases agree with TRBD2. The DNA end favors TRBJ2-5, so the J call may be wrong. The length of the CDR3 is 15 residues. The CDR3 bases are TGTGCCAGCAGTCCAGAGCGGGGCCCCCAAGAGACCCAGTACTTC. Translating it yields CASSPERGPQETQYF.